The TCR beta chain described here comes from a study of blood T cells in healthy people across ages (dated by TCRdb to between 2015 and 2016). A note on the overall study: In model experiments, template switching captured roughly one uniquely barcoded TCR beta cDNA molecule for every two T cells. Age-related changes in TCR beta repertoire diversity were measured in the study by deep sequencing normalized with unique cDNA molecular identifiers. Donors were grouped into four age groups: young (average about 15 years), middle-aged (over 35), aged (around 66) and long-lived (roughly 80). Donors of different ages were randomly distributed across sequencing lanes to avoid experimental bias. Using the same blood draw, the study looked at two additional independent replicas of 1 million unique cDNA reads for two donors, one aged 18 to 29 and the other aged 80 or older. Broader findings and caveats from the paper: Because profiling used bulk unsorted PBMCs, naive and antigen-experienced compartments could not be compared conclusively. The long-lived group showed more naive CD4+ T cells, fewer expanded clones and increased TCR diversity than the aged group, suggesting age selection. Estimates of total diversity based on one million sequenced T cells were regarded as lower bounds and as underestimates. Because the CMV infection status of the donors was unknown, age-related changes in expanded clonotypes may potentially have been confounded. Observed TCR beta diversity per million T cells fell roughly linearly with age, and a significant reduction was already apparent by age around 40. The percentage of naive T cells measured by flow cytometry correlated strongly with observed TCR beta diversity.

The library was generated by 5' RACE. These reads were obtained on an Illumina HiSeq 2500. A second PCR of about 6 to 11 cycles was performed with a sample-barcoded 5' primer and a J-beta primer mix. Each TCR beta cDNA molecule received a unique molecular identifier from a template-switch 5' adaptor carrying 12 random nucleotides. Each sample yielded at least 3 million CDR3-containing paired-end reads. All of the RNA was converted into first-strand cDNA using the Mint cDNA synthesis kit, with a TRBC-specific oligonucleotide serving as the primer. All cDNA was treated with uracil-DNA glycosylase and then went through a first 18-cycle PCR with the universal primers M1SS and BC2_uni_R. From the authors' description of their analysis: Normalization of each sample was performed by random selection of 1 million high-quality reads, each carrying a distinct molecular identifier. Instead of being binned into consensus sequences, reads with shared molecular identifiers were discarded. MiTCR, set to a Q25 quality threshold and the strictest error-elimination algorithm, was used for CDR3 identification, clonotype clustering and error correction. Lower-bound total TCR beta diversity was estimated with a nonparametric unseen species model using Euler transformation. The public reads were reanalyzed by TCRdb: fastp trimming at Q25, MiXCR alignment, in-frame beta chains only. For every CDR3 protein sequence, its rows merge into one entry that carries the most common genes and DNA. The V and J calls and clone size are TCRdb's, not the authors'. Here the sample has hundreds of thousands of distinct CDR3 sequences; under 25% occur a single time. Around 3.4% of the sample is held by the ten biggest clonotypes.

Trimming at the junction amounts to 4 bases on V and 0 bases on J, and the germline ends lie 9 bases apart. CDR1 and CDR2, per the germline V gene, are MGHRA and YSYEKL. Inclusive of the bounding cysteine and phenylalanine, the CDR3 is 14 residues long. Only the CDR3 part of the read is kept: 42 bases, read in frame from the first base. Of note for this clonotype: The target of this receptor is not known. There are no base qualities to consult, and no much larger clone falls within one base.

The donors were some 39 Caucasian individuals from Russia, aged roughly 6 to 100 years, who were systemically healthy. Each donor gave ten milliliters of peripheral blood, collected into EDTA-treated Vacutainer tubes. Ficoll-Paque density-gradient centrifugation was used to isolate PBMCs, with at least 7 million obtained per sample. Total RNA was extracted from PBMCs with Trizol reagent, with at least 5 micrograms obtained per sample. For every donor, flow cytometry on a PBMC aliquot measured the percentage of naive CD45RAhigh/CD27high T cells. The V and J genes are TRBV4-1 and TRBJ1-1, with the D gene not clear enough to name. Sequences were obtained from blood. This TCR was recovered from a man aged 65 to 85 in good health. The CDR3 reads CASSPWELNTEAFF. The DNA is TGCGCCAGCAGCCCATGGGAGCTGAACACTGAAGCTTTCTTT.